A selection of T cell receptor beta chains follows, all from one sample in a study of T cell responses to AZD1222 COVID-19 vaccine. Produced via immunoSEQ multiplex PCR; TCRdb's table is partial and in-frame only. The data show 100,000 to 150,000 clones, roughly 89% seen once. Sequenced here: peripheral blood, sampled on day 0 of MenACWY control vaccination. Receptors were obtained from an adult in good health. Each CDR3 is given with its conserved first and last residue. Each record gives: J gene, D gene, V gene, clone size, CDR3 DNA, CDR3 protein. D genes are given only for firm matches. Clone size is not always given. Where it is, it says once, few, many or a class for expanded clones.

>TRBJ1-1|NA|TRBV7-9|NA
TGTGCCAGCAACAGTGGCACTGAAGCTTTCTTT
CASNSGTEAFF
>TRBJ1-2|NA|TRBV11-3|NA
TGTGCCAGCCAACTCGATACAGGGTTGGGGGCTAACTATGGCTACACCTTC
CASQLDTGLGANYGYTF
>TRBJ2-5|NA|TRBV11-3|NA
TGTGCCAGCAGCTTAGGCTCTATGATACCCGGTAGGGCCCAGTACTTC
CASSLGSMIPGRAQYF
>TRBJ1-1|NA|TRBV7-9|NA
TGTGCCAGCAGCCAGAACACTGAAGCTTTCTTT
CASSQNTEAFF
>TRBJ2-1|NA|TRBV12-3/TRBV12-4|NA
TGTGCCACCTCTAGCAGGGGGGACAATGAGCAGTTCTTC
CATSSRGDNEQFF
>TRBJ2-2|TRBD2|TRBV11-3|NA
TGTGCCAGCAGCTCGAAAACCATTGATGCGGGGGGCACCGGGGAGCTGTTTTTT
CASSSKTIDAGGTGELFF
>TRBJ1-5|NA|TRBV19|NA
TGTGCCAGTGGTAAGGGGGGGAATCAGCCCCAGCATTTT
CASGKGGNQPQHF
>TRBJ2-7|NA|TRBV9|NA
TGTGCCAGCAGCGCGGACAGCTACGAGCAGTACTTC
CASSADSYEQYF
>TRBJ1-2|NA|TRBV19|many
TGTGCCAGTAGTACATGGGGGGTTAACTATGGCTACACCTTC
CASSTWGVNYGYTF
>TRBJ1-3|NA|TRBV5-5|NA
TGTGCCAGCAGCTCGAGAGCAGGGAGCTCTGGAAACACCATATATTTT
CASSSRAGSSGNTIYF
>TRBJ2-7|TRBD1|TRBV5-4|NA
TGTGCCAGCAGCATGGACAGGGGACCCTACGAGCAGTACTTC
CASSMDRGPYEQYF
>TRBJ2-7|TRBD1|TRBV2|NA
TGTGCCAGCAGTCGAGGCGTGACAGGGGAGTCCTACGAGCAGTACTTC
CASSRGVTGESYEQYF
>TRBJ1-5|NA|TRBV9|NA
TGTGCCAGCAGCCCCCACGTTGGTCAGCCCCAGCATTTT
CASSPHVGQPQHF
>TRBJ1-2|NA|TRBV6-2/TRBV6-3|NA
TGTGCCAGCAGTTACTCGTCAGCAAACTATGGCTACACCTTC
CASSYSSANYGYTF
>TRBJ2-7|TRBD2|TRBV9|few
TGTGCCAGCAGCTCGGGACTAGCGGGCTACTACGAGCAGTACTTC
CASSSGLAGYYEQYF
>TRBJ2-1|NA|TRBV7-3|NA
TGTGCCAGCAGCTCCTCCCCTGAGACCGGGGTAAATGAGCAGTTCTTC
CASSSSPETGVNEQFF
>TRBJ1-6|NA|TRBV6-5|NA
TGTGCCAGCACCACCACAGAGGAAAACTCACCCCTCCACTTT
CASTTTEENSPLHF
>TRBJ1-1|NA|TRBV18|NA
TGTGCCAGCTCACCTGCCTCAGGCGGATTCACTGAAGCTTTCTTT
CASSPASGGFTEAFF
>TRBJ2-3|NA|TRBV5-4|NA
TGTGCCAGCAGCTCTTCCGGCAGCACAGATACGCAGTATTTT
CASSSSGSTDTQYF
>TRBJ1-2|TRBD1|TRBV9|NA
TGTGCCAGCAGCGGGACAGGAGGCAACTACTATGGCTACACCTTC
CASSGTGGNYYGYTF
>TRBJ2-5|NA|TRBV24-1|once
TGTGCCACCCCTAGCCGTCTCGAGACCCAGTACTTC
CATPSRLETQYF
>TRBJ2-1|TRBD1|TRBV5-8|once
TGTGCCAGCAGCTTGAGGGGGCTTTTCTACAATGAGCAGTTCTTC
CASSLRGLFYNEQFF
>TRBJ1-1|NA|TRBV20-1|NA
TGCAGTGCTAGTAAACAGAACACTGAAGCTTTCTTT
CSASKQNTEAFF
>TRBJ1-1|NA|TRBV11-2|NA
TGTGCCAGCAGCTTAGAACCTGGGCCGAACACTGAAGCTTTCTTT
CASSLEPGPNTEAFF